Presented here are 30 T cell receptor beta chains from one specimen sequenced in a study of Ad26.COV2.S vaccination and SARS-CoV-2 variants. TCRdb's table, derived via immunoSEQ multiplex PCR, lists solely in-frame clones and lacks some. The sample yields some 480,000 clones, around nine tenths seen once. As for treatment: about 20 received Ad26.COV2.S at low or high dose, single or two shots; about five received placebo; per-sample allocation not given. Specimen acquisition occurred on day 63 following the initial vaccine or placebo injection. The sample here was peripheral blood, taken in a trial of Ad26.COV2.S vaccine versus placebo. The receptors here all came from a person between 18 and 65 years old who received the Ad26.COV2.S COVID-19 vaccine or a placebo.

CDR3 DNA sequence: TGTGCCTGGAGTTGGGTGCCTGGGGCCAACGTCCTGACTTTC. As protein: CAWSWVPGANVLTF. The gene calls are TRBV30 and TRBJ2-6; D is ambiguous. The CDR3 is 14 residues long. Trimming left V 2 bases short and J 2 bases short, with 7 bases between. Germline V gene lookup returns CDR1 GTSNPN and CDR2 SVGIG (reference sequence). Combining the CDR3 with reference TRBV30 and TRBJ2-6 gives the whole variable domain SQTIHQWPATLVQPVGSPLSLECTVEGTSNPNLYWYRQAAGRGLQLLFYSVGIGQISSEVPQNLSASRPQDRQFILSSKKLLLSDSGFYLCAWSWVPGANVLTFGAGSRLTVL.

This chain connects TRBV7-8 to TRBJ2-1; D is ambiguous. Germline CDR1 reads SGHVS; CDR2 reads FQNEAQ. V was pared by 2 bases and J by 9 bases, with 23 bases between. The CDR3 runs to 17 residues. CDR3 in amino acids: CASSLSLAVIFFGEQFF. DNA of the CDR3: TGTGCCAGCAGCTTAAGCCTTGCGGTTATCTTTTTTGGTGAGCAGTTCTTC.

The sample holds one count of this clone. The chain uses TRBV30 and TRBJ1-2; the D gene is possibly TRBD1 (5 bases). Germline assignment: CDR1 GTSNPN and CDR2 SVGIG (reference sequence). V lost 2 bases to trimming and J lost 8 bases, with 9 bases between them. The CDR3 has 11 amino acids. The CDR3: CAWSSGGGYTF. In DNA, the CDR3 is TGTGCCTGGAGTTCGGGGGGAGGCTACACCTTC.

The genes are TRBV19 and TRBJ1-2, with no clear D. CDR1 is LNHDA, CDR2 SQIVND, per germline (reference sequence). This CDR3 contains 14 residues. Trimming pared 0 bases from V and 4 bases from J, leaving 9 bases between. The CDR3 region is CASSIDRYLYGYTF. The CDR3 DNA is TGTGCCAGTAGTATAGACAGGTACCTCTATGGCTACACCTTC.

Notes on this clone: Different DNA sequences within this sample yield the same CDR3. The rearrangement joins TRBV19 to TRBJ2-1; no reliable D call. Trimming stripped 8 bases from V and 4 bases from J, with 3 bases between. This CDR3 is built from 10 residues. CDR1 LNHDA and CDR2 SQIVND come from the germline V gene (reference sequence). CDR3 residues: CASGYNEQFF. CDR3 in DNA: TGTGCCAGTGGATACAATGAGCAGTTCTTC.

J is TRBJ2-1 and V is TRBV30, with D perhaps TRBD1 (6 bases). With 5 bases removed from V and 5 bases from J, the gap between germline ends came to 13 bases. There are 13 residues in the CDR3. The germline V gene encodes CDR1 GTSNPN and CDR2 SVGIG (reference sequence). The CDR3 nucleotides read TGTGCCTGGGCAATTAACAGGGACAATGAGCAGTTCTTC. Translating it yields CAWAINRDNEQFF. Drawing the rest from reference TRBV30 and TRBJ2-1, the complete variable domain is SQTIHQWPATLVQPVGSPLSLECTVEGTSNPNLYWYRQAAGRGLQLLFYSVGIGQISSEVPQNLSASRPQDRQFILSSKKLLLSDSGFYLCAWAINRDNEQFFGPGTRLTVL.

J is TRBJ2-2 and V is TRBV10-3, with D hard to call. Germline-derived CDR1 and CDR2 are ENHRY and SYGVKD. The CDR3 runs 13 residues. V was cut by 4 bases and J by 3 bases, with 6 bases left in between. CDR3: CAISAIDTGELFF. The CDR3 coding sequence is TGTGCCATCAGTGCGATTGACACCGGGGAGCTGTTTTTT.

The CDR3 nucleotides read TGCGCCAGCAGCCCAAACACACAACGCTCCTACAATGAGCAGTTCTTC. The encoded protein is CASSPNTQRSYNEQFF. The gene calls are TRBV5-1 and TRBJ2-1, with unresolved D. This CDR3 is 16 amino acids long. Trimming took off 4 bases at V and 0 bases at J, with 14 bases between the two ends. In germline, CDR1 is SGHRS, CDR2 YFSETQ.

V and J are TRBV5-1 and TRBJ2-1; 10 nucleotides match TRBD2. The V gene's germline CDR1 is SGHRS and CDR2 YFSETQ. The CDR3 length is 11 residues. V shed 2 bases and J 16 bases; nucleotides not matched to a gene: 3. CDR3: CASSFSGRSFF. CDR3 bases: TGCGCCAGCAGCTTTAGCGGGAGGTCTTTCTTC.

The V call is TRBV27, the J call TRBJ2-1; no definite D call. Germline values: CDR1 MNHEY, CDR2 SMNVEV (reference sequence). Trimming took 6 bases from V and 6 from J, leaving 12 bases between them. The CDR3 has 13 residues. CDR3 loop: CASSVRGVNEQFF. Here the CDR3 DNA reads TGTGCCAGCAGCGTGCGAGGTGTCAATGAGCAGTTCTTC.

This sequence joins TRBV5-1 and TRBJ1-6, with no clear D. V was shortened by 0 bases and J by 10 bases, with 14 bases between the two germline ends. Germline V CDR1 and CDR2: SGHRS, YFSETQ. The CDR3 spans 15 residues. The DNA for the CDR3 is TGCGCCAGCAGCTTGGAACCGTCACGAGACTCACCCCTCCACTTT. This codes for CASSLEPSRDSPLHF.

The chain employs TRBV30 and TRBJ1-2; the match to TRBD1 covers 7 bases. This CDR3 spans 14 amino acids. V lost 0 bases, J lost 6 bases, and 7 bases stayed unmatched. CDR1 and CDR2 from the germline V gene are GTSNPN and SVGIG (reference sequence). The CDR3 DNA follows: TGTGCCTGGAGTGTAAGGCGGGACAGCCATGGCTACACCTTC. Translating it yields CAWSVRRDSHGYTF. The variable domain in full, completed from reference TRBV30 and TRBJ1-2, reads SQTIHQWPATLVQPVGSPLSLECTVEGTSNPNLYWYRQAAGRGLQLLFYSVGIGQISSEVPQNLSASRPQDRQFILSSKKLLLSDSGFYLCAWSVRRDSHGYTFGSGTRLTVV.

CDR3 region: CASSLRGGLMNTEAFF. For the CDR3, the DNA is TGTGCCAGCAGTTTACGGGGGGGGCTGATGAACACTGAAGCTTTCTTT. This chain joins TRBV28 and TRBJ1-1, with a tentative D call TRBD1 (6 bases). Per the germline V gene, CDR1 is MDHEN and CDR2 is SYDVKM. Trimming pared 2 bases from V and 0 bases from J, leaving 13 bases between. The CDR3 length is 16 residues.

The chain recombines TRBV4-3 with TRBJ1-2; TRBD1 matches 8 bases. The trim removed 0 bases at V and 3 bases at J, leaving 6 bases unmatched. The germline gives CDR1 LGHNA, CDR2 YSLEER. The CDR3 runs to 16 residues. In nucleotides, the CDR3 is TGCGCCAGCAGCCAAGAGTCGACAGGGGTAGACTATGGCTACACCTTC. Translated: CASSQESTGVDYGYTF.

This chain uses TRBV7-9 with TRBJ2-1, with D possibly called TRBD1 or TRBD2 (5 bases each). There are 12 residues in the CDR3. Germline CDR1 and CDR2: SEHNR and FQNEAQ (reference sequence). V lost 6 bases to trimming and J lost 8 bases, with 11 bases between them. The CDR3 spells CASRLTGHEQFF. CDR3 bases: TGTGCCAGCAGGTTAACGGGACATGAGCAGTTCTTC.

The CDR3 nucleotides are TGTGCCAGCAGCTTAAGCCGGGCCGGGGAGCTGTTTTTT. Protein: CASSLSRAGELFF. This sequence joins TRBV7-3 and TRBJ2-2; D not resolved. Trimming pared 1 base from V and 6 bases from J, leaving 6 bases between. The CDR3 extends over 13 amino acids. In germline, CDR1 is SGHTA, CDR2 FQGTGA.

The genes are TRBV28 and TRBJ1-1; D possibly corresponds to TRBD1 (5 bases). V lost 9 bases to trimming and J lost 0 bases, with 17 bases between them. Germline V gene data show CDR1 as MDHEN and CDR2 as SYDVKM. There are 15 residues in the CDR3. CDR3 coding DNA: TGTGCCAGTGGTGGGGGAGCCCTTATGAACACTGAAGCTTTCTTT. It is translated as CASGGGALMNTEAFF.

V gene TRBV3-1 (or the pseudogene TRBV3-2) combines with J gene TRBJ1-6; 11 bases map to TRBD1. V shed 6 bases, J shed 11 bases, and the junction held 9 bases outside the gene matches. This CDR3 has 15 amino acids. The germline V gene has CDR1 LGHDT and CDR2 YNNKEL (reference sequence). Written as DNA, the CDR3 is TGTGCCAGCAGACGGACAGGGGGCCGTTCGACACCCCTCCACTTT. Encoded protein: CASRRTGGRSTPLHF.

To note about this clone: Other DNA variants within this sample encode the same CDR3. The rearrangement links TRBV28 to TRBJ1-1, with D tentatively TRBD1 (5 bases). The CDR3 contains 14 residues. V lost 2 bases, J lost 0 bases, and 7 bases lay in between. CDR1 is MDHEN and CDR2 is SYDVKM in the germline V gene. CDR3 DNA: TGTGCCAGCAGTTTAACGGGACTGAACACTGAAGCTTTCTTT. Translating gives CASSLTGLNTEAFF. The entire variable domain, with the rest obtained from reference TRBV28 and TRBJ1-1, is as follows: DVKVTQSSRYLVKRTGEKVFLECVQDMDHENMFWYRQDPGLGLRLIYFSYDVKMKEKGDIPEGYSVSREKKERFSLILESASTNQTSMYLCASSLTGLNTEAFFGQGTRLTVV.

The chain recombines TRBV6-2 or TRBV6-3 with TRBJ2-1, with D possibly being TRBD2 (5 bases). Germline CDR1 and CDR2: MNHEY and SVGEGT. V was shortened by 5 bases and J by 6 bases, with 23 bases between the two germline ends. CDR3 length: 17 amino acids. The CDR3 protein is CASSKTHIGERFNEQFF. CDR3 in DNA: TGTGCCAGCAGTAAAACACATATCGGGGAGAGGTTCAATGAGCAGTTCTTC.

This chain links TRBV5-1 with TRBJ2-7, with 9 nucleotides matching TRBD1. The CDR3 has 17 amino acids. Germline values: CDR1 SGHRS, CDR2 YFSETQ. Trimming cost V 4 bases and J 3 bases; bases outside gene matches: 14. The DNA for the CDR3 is TGCGCCAGCAGCGCCCGAGGACAGGGGTCGGGAGACTACGAGCAGTACTTC. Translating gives CASSARGQGSGDYEQYF.

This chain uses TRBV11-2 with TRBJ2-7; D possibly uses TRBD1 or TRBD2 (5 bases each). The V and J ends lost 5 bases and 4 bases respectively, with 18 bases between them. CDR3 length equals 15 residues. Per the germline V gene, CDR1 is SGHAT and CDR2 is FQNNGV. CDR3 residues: CASSLGVGVGYEQYF. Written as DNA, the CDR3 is TGTGCCAGCAGCCTGGGGGTGGGGGTTGGGTACGAGCAGTACTTC.

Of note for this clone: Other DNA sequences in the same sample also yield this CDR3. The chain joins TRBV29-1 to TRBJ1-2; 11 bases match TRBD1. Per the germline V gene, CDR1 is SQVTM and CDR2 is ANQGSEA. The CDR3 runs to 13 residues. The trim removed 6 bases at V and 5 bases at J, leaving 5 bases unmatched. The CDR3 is CSVGQGAGYGYTF. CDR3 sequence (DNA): TGCAGCGTAGGACAGGGGGCGGGTTATGGCTACACCTTC.

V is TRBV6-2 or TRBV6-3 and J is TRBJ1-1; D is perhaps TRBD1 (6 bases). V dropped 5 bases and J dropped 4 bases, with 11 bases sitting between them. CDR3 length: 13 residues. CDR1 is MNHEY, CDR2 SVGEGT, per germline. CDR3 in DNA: TGTGCCAGCAGTACCAACAGGGCCACTGAAGCTTTCTTT. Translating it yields CASSTNRATEAFF.

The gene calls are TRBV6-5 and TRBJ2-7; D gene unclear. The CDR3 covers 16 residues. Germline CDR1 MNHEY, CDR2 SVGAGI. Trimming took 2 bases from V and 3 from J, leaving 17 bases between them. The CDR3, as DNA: TGTGCCAGCAGTTACCCTCAGTCCTCAACGGGCTACGAGCAGTACTTC. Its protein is CASSYPQSSTGYEQYF.

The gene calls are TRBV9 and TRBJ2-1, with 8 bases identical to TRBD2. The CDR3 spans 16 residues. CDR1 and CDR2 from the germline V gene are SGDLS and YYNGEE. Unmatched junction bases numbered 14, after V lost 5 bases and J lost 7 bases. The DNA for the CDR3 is TGTGCCAGCAGGTCGGGTATGACGGGAGGGCGTAATGAGCAGTTCTTC. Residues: CASRSGMTGGRNEQFF.

The CDR3: CASSRKDEQYF. The DNA of the CDR3 is TGTGCCAGCAGCCGTAAAGACGAGCAGTACTTC. V gene TRBV3-1 (or the pseudogene TRBV3-2) combines with J gene TRBJ2-7, with D uncertain. V was trimmed by 4 bases and J by 5 bases, leaving 6 bases between them. This CDR3 is built from 11 residues. CDR1 is LGHDT and CDR2 is YNNKEL in the germline V gene (reference sequence).

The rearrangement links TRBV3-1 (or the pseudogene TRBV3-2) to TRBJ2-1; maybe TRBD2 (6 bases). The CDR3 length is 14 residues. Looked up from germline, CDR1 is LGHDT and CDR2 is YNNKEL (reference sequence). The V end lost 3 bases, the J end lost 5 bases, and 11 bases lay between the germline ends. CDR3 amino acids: CASSQGTPHNEQFF. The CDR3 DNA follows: TGTGCCAGCAGCCAGGGGACTCCCCACAATGAGCAGTTCTTC.

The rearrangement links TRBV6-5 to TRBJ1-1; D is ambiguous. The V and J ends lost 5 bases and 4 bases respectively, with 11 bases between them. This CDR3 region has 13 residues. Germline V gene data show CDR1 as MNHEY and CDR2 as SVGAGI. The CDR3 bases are TGTGCCAGCAGTCAACAGTACTCCACTGAAGCTTTCTTT. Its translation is CASSQQYSTEAFF.

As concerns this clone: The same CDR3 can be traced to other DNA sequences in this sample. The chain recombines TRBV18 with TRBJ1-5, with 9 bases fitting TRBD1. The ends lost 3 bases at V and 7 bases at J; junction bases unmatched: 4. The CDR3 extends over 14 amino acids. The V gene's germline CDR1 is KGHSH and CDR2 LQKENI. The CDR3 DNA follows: TGTGCCAGCTCACCTGGGACAGGGCGCCAGCCCCAGCATTTT. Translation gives CASSPGTGRQPQHF.